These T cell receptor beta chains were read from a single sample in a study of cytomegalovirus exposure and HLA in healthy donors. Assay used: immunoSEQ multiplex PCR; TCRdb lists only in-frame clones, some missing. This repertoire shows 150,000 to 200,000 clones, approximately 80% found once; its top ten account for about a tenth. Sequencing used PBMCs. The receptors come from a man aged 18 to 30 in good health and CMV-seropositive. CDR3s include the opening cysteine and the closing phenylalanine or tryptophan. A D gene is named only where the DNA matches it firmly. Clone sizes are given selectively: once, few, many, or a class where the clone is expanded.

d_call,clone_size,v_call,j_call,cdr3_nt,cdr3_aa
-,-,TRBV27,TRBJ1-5,TGTGCCAGCTCGGGAGCCAGGAATAATCAGCCCCAGCATTTT,CASSGARNNQPQHF
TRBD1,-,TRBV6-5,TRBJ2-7,TGTGCCAGCACCCCGGGACAGTCTTCCTACGAGCAGTACTTC,CASTPGQSSYEQYF
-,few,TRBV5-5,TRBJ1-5,TGTGCCAGCAGCTTGGTGCGGGATCAGCCCCAGCATTTT,CASSLVRDQPQHF
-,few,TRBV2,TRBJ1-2,TGTGCCAGCAGTGAATCCGGGGTACCCTCAATCTATGGCTACACCTTC,CASSESGVPSIYGYTF
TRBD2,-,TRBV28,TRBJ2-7,TGTGCCAGCAGCCCTCGGGGTAGCGGGAGTCGGGAGCAGTACTTC,CASSPRGSGSREQYF
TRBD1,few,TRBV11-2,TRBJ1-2,TGTGCCAGCAGCTTGGAGGGGGCGGTGGGATTATATGGCTACACCTTC,CASSLEGAVGLYGYTF
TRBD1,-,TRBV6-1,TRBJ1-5,TGTGCCAGCAGTGACCGGGACAGCCTCAATCAGCCCCAGCATTTT,CASSDRDSLNQPQHF
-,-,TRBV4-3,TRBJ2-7,TGCGCCAGCAGCCAAGATCTTGGGGCGCCGTACGAGCAGTACTTC,CASSQDLGAPYEQYF
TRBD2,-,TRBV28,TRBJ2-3,TGTGCCAGCGCACGGGGGGGCCAGTCAAATACGCAGTATTTT,CASARGGQSNTQYF
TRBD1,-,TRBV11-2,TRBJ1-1,TGTGCCAGCAGCTTTTGGACAGGACTTCACACTGAAGCTTTCTTT,CASSFWTGLHTEAFF
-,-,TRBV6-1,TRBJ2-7,TGTGCCAGCAGTGTAGAACAGCATCTCTACGAGCAGTACTTC,CASSVEQHLYEQYF
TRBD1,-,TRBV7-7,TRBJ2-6,TGTGCCAGCAGCTTAGGTGCAGGGGGTGCTATCGGGGCCAACGTCCTGACTTTC,CASSLGAGGAIGANVLTF
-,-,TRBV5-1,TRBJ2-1,TGCGCCAGCAGATTGTCACTTAACAATGAGCAGTTCTTC,CASRLSLNNEQFF
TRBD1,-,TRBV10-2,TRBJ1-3,TGCGCCAGCAGGGAGGGGGCTGGTGGAAACACCATATATTTT,CASREGAGGNTIYF
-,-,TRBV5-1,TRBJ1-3,TGCGCCAGCTGCCGGGACATCATGGAAGGAAACACCATATATTTT,CASCRDIMEGNTIYF
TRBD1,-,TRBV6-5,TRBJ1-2,TGTGCCAGCGCTGCAGGGGGCGCGGGTGGCTACACCTTC,CASAAGGAGGYTF
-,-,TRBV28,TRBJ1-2,TGTGCCAGCAGCCCCCGCGGCTATGGCTACACCTTC,CASSPRGYGYTF
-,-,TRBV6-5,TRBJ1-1,TGTGCCAGCAGTTACTTGGGTCTCCCCAGCAGGACTGAAGCTTTCTTT,CASSYLGLPSRTEAFF
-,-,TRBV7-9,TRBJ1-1,TGTGCCAGCAGGCGGGAGGGTGGGGATCTTAGTGAAGCTTTCTTT,CASRREGGDLSEAFF
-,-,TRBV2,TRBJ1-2,TGTGCCAGCAGTGACTCGGGGGGTTTTAATGGCTACACCTTC,CASSDSGGFNGYTF
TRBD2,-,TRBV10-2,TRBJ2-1,TGCGCCAGCAGTAATTACCCGGGAGGTAGCTCCTACAATGAGCAGTTCTTC,CASSNYPGGSSYNEQFF
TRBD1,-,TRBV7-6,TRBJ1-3,TGTGCCAGCAGCCCCCGACAGGGGAAGACTGGAAACACCATATATTTT,CASSPRQGKTGNTIYF
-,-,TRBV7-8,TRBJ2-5,TGTGCCAGCAGCTTACTCTCAGGGGATCAAGAGACCCAGTACTTC,CASSLLSGDQETQYF
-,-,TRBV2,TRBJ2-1,TGTGCCAGCAGGGCCCGAGGGGGTTCCTACAATGAGCAGTTCTTC,CASRARGGSYNEQFF
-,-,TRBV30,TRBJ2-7,TGTGCCTGGAGTGTACGAAGGACATTCATTTACGAGCAGTACTTC,CAWSVRRTFIYEQYF
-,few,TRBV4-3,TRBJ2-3,TGCGCCAGCAGCCAAGAACGCGCAGATACGCAGTATTTT,CASSQERADTQYF
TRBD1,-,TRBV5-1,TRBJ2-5,TGCGCCAGCAGCTTTACCACGGGACAGGGCCAAGAGACCCAGTACTTC,CASSFTTGQGQETQYF
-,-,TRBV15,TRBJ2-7,TGTGCCACCAGCAGAGATCGGGACAAGGGAGCCAACGAGCAGTACTTC,CATSRDRDKGANEQYF
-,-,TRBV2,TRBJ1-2,TGTGCCAGCAGTGATTGGGCAGAAAACTATGGCTACACCTTC,CASSDWAENYGYTF